The T cell receptor (beta chain) described here comes from a study of cytomegalovirus exposure and HLA in healthy donors. The V segment lost 4 bases and the J segment 4 bases; nucleotides outside the gene matches: 6. The germline V gene encodes CDR1 MNHNS and CDR2 SASEGT. The CDR3 length is 15 residues. In the case of this clone: No antigen is known for it.

Study-level findings and limits: A list of approximately 160 TCR beta chains associated with cytomegalovirus was given. Later analysis showed most CMV-associated TCR beta chains appearing HLA-restricted. Presence/absence analyses supposed approximately even sequencing depth among donors.

60 Vbeta and 13 Jbeta primers were used in PCR. Produced via immunoSEQ multiplex PCR; TCRdb's table is partial and in-frame only. The sample lists about 200,000 clones; 70% to 80% were seen once. J is TRBJ2-1 and V is TRBV6-1; TRBD2 matches 8 bases. The receptor comes from a woman aged 25-40 years in good health and CMV-seropositive. Source material: PBMCs. CDR3 protein: CASSVGGAGYNEQFF. The DNA for the CDR3 is TGTGCCAGCAGTGTCGGGGGGGCCGGTTACAATGAGCAGTTCTTC.